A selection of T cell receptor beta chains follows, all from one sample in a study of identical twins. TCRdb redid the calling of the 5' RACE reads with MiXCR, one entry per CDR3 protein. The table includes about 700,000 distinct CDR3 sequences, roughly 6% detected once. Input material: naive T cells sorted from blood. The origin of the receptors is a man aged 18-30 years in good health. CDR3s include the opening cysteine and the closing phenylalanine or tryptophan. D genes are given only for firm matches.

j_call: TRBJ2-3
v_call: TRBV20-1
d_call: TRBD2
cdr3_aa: CSARGATRSGEEDTQYF

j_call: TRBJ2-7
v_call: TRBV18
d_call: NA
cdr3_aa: CASSPPDEGEITYEQYF

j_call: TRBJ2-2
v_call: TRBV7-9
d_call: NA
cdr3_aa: CASSAVTGELFF

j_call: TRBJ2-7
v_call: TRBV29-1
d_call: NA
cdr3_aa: CSVASAGDRKEQYF

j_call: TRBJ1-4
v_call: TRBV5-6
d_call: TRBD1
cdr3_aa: CASSRQGIATNEKLFF

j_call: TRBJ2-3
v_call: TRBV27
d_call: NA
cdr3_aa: CASSSDSSTDTQYF

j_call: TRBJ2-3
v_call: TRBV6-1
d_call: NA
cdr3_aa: CASSEAADTQYF

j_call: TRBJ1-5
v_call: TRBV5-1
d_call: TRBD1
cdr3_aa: CASSLPGRGRQPQHF

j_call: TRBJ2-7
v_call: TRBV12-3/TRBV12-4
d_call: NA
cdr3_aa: CASSFGLYEQYF

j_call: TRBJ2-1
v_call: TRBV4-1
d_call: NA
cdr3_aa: CASKSSGWDNEQFF

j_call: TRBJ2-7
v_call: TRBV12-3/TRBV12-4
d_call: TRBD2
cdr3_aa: CASSLREGKSHEQYF

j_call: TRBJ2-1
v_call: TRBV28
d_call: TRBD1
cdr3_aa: CASHFGTGDNNEQFF

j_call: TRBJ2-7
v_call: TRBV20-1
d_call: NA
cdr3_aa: CSARDGQGGYEQYF

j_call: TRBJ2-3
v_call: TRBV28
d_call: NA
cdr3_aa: CASSLFPGTDTQYF

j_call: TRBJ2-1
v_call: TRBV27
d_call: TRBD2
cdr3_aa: CASSPSGRAFEQFF

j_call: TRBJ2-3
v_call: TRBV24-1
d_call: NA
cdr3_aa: CATSDTGKSTDTQYF

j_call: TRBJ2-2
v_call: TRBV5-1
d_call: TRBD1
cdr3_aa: CASSGTGKDTGELFF

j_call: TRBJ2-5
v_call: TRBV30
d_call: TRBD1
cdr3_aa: CAWTDGDRPWETQYF

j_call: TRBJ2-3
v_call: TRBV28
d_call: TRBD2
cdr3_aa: CASSFPGTIGPDTQYF

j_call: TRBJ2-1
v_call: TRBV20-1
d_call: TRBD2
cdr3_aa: CSASGLGGPYNEQFF

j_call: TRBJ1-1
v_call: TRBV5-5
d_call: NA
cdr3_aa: CASSLVPGKGNTEAFF

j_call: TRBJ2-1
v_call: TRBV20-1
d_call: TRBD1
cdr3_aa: CSARGGDRGSYNEQFF

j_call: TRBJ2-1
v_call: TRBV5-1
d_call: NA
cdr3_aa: CASSLVVADYNEQFF

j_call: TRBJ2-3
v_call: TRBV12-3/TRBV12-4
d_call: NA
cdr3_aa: CASSLGRASYSPGDTQYF

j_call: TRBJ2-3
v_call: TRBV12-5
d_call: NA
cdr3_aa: CASGLVDTQYF

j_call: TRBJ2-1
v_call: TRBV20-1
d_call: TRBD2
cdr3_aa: CSAKRTSGNYNEQFF

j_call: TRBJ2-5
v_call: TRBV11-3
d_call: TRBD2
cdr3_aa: CASSASGGSQETQYF